The clone carrying this TCR beta chain was seen many times. MiXCR, run by TCRdb on the 5' RACE reads, gives a single entry per CDR3 protein. This sample has approximately 94,000 distinct CDR3 sequences; 5.9% occur once, and the top ten carry about an eighth. This sample stems from a study of identical twins. V gave up 5 bases and J gave up 4 bases; unmatched junction bases: 4. CDR3 length: 14 amino acids. The germline gives CDR1 LNHNV, CDR2 YYDKDF (reference sequence). Sequenced sample: memory T cells sorted from blood. The source of this sequence is a woman in her fifties or sixties in good health. V usage is TRBV15 and J usage is TRBJ2-2; 7 bases align to TRBD2. CDR3 in amino acids: CATSGRAFTGELFF. The DNA for the CDR3 is TGTGCCACCAGCGGGAGGGCTTTCACCGGGGAGCTGTTTTTT. Full variable domain (missing parts from reference TRBV15 and TRBJ2-2): DAMVIQNPRYQVTQFGKPVTLSCSQTLNHNVMYWYQQKSSQAPKLLFHYYDKDFNNEADTPDNFQSRRPNTSFCFLDIRSPGLGDTAMYLCATSGRAFTGELFFGEGSRLTVL.